This TCR beta chain is drawn from a study of T cells in Graves' hyperthyroidism and ophthalmopathy. Study-level points and caveats: Stable hyperthyroidism was told apart from ophthalmopathy by a model built on 13 V-J features. Most thyroid clonotypes with frequency above 0.001 were detected in blood.

Amplification yielded TCR beta CDR3 regions, with RNA transcripts as the source. Initially, a first-round RT-PCR of the TCR CDR3 employed the HTBI primer set. Each CDR3 protein is one row after TCRdb ran MiXCR on the multiplex PCR reads. The sample contains 85,000 to 110,000 distinct CDR3 sequences, around 50% of which appear only once. Worth noting for this clonotype: Its antigen is unidentified.

A patient was excluded if there was uncontrolled infection, other autoimmune disease, pregnancy or lactation. V was shortened by 8 bases and J by 0 bases, with 11 bases between the two germline ends. Germline loops: CDR1 SQVTM, CDR2 ANQGSEA. CDR3 length: 12 amino acids. The specimen was blood. The sequence came from a man aged 40-55 years with Graves' hyperthyroidism. The chain recombines TRBV29-1 with TRBJ2-7; D gene uncertain. Written as DNA, the CDR3 is TGCAGCTTAGTTGGGATCTCCTACGAGCAGTACTTC. It encodes CSLVGISYEQYF.